This TCR beta chain derives from a study of blood T cells in healthy people across ages. A second about 7 to 11 cycle PCR used barcoded and J-beta primers. TCRdb independently ran MiXCR on the 5' RACE reads; one entry per CDR3 protein. The data contain around 900,000 distinct CDR3 sequences, roughly 26% of them singletons. The origin of this receptor is a woman older than 75 in good health. Source material: blood.

CDR3 DNA sequence: TGTGCCAGCAGTCAAGACGGGGAGAACACCGGGGAGCTGTTTTTT. As protein: CASSQDGENTGELFF. The chain employs TRBV12-3 or TRBV12-4 and TRBJ2-2; TRBD2 might be the D (5 bases). Trimming took 5 bases from V and 1 from J, leaving 11 bases between them. CDR3 length: 15 amino acids.